The TCR beta chain under discussion was sequenced for a study of OX40 agonist ivuxolimab in advanced cancers. About the study: Patients in the trial were receiving intravenous ivuxolimab every 2 weeks, at doses of 0.01 to 10 mg/kg. Patients undergoing dose escalation presented with hepatocellular carcinoma, melanoma, renal cell or head and neck cancer. From 23 to 79 years was the age range, with a mean of 60 years, and roughly 80% were male. Study results and limitations: There was clonal expansion of CD4+ and CD8+ blood T cells by week 6 at 0.1 to 3.0 mg/kg.

The assay was immunoSEQ multiplex PCR, and TCRdb's table has in-frame clones only and misses some. The sample contains about 14,000 clones, around 84% of which appear only once. Worth noting for this clone: No antigen is known for it.

The length of the CDR3 is 16 residues. The source material was CD4+ or CD8+ T cells sorted from blood, sampled in a trial of the OX40 agonist ivuxolimab. This receptor was taken from an adult with an advanced solid tumor such as melanoma, head and neck, liver or kidney cancer. This chain connects TRBV21-1 to TRBJ1-4; the table names TRBD1, a call not compared with the DNA. TRBV21-1 is designated a pseudogene. The CDR3 sequence: CASGDRGSATNEKLFF. CDR3 DNA: TGTGCCAGCGGGGACAGGGGCTCTGCAACTAATGAAAAACTGTTTTTT.